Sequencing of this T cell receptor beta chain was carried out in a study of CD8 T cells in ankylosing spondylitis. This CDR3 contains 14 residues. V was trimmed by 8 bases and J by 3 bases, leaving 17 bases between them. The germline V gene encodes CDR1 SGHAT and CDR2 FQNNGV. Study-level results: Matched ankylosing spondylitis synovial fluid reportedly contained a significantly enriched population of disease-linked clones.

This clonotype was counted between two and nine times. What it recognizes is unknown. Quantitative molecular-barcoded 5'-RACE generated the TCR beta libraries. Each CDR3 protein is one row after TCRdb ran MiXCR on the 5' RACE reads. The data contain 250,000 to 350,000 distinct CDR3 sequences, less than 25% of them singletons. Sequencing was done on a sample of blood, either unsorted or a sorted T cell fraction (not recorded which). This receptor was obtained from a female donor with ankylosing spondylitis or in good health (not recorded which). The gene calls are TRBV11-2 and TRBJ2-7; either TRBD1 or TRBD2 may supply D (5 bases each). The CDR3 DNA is TGTGCCAGCCGCAGAGCCGGGGACGGCTACGAGCAGTACTTC. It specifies CASRRAGDGYEQYF.